This entry is about one T cell receptor (beta chain). This entry belongs to a study of T cell changes during pregnancy in multiple sclerosis. V trimming: 5 bases; J trimming: 0 bases; junction bases outside the gene matches: 27. The CDR3 extends over 23 amino acids. Per germline, CDR1 SGHDN and CDR2 FVKESK. The table came from immunoSEQ multiplex PCR; TCRdb's copy has only in-frame clones and leaves some out. The sample contains tens of thousands of clones, 80% to 95% of which appear only once. This receptor was obtained from a female donor with multiple sclerosis, enrolled in a pregnancy study. Here the sequenced sample was CD8+ T cells from peripheral blood mononuclear cells, taken after pregnancy. The V call is TRBV14, the J call TRBJ2-3; 9 positions match TRBD2. Here the CDR3 reads CASSFGFQGELVGLAKSTDTQYF. In DNA, the CDR3 is TGTGCCAGCAGCTTTGGTTTTCAAGGGGAGTTAGTCGGACTAGCGAAGAGCACAGATACGCAGTATTTT.